The entry below gives a single T cell receptor beta chain sequence along with its context. Only one count was recorded for this clone. It has no known antigen specificity. No much larger clonotype is one base removed from it; base qualities were not supplied. The cohort was made up of several hundred healthy bone marrow donors. At the time of sampling, every cohort member was nominally healthy, though immune exposures that went unrecorded were likely present. The donor was CMV seropositive and was included in the group of some 290 seropositive cohort members. Each donor provided a peripheral blood sample, and peripheral blood mononuclear cells were used for TCR beta sequencing. Genomic DNA extraction from the blood cell samples was performed with the Qiagen DNeasy Blood Extraction Kit. The protocol used for the library was the immunoSEQ multiplex PCR assay. For the multiplex PCR, a mixture combining 60 forward primers for TCR Vbeta segments and 13 reverse primers for TCR Jbeta segments was used. The CDR3 region of rearranged TCR beta genes was amplified from genomic DNA by a multiplex PCR assay. The Illumina HiSeq System was used to sequence the amplified TCR beta libraries as 87-base-pair reads. In the original analysis: Across the roughly 640 repertoires, a later analysis counted some 80 million unique TCR beta chains, roughly 11 million of which were shared by at least two donors. A nearest-neighbor algorithm error-corrected the raw reads and collapsed the reads into unique sequences, merging closely related sequences to remove PCR and sequencing errors. Alignment of CDR3 sequences to IMGT reference sequences was used to assign V, D and J gene segments. For a sequence to be retained, a match of at least six nucleotides was required to both a V gene segment and a J gene segment. A rearrangement counted as productive if the CDR3 had no stop codons and remained in frame with V and J, and every other rearrangement counted as non-productive. Following IMGT convention, CDR3 was defined as the stretch from the second conserved V-encoded cysteine to the conserved J-encoded phenylalanine. The earlier analysis of about 640 of the donors excluded any sequence lacking an unambiguous match to a single V gene segment. In an earlier analysis of around 590 of the donors, a V segment was called functional when productive rearrangements were above 56.7%, and segregating when the standard deviation between donors exceeded 5%. A statistical classification framework was developed to diagnose cytomegalovirus status using the catalog of TCR beta chain sequences. A later analysis assigned V and J genes by comparing TCR nucleotide sequences with IMGT/GENE-DB human TR gene sequences. A later analysis assigned CDR3 sequences and most-parsimonious VDJ recombination scenarios with the TCRdist pipeline. In a later analysis, every TCR beta chain was defined by the combination of its CDR3 amino acid sequence and its V-gene family, and reads without a unique V-gene family were dropped. In a later analysis, approximately 590 highly shared, low-generation-probability nucleotide sequences were removed to address suspected cross-contamination and a sequencing artifact. A later analysis calculated a clonal expansion index for each public chain from normalized within-repertoire ranks of inferred template counts. A later analysis computed generation probabilities with a VDJ recombination model fitted to out-of-frame rearrangements, and checked the results against IGoR. In a later analysis, hypergeometric tests were used to score TCR-TCR, TCR-HLA and TCR-CMV co-occurrence, with a repertoire-size bias correction applied to TCR pairs. To estimate false discovery rates, a later analysis permuted the HLA or CMV assignments 20 times. In a later analysis, co-occurring TCRs were grouped using DBSCAN, with TCRdist sequence similarity added in when clustering inside HLA-allele-positive subsets. Co-occurrence clustering excluded repertoires with fewer than 30,000 or more than 120,000 public chains, plus five with anomalous nucleotide sharing. TCRdb took over this immuneACCESS table, retaining in-frame rearrangements with V and J assigned. Such tables are incomplete; in checked studies, under half of the missing clones stem from an unresolved V gene, and the remainder is unexplained. V, J and clone size derive from that table, while D and trimming were established from the DNA sequence. The sample table records about 120,000 clones; around 80% of these occur just once. The top ten clones comprise more than 7% of the sample.

These data are taken from a study of cytomegalovirus exposure and HLA in healthy donors (dated by TCRdb to 2017 to 2019). Regarding the research as a whole: An earlier analysis of several hundred of the donors reported roughly 270 Gb of sequence data and 100 million to 140 million unique TCR beta sequences from 190 million or so T cells. Approximately 330 gigabases of sequencing data and roughly 81 million unique TCR sequences made up an early release that covered under 750 HLA-typed donors. Of the 350 to 400 genotyped donors, around 81% fell in the genetic ancestry cluster associated with self-reported Caucasian donors. The study was designed to test whether signatures of past pathogen exposure could be identified by cataloging public T cell receptors. The study profiled the T cell repertoires of 550 to 700 subjects by immunosequencing and related them to cytomegalovirus serostatus. Along with the approximately 620-subject first cohort, a separate validation cohort of around 120 different subjects was used. High-throughput TCR immunosequencing, statistical association of individual TCRs with disease status, and machine learning were combined to predict cytomegalovirus infection status. In a later analysis, previously published TCR beta repertoires from about 670 donors were re-analyzed and high-resolution HLA genotyping was added so that TCR occurrence patterns could be studied. In the later analysis, no new phenotypic data were used to find candidate immune exposures; instead, reliance was placed on TCR beta sequences and their occurrence across donors. In an earlier analysis of roughly 540 of the donors, high-throughput TCR beta sequencing was used to judge whether each TCR beta V gene segment behaved as functional or pseudogenic. Alongside the repertoire data, information on donor age, sex, ethnicity and CMV serostatus was compiled. A later genetic analysis used genome-wide SNP genotypes for about 65% of the roughly 700 donors, treating that subset as a discovery cohort. Every repertoire in the discovery cohort had been generated on one and the same sequencing platform. Class I and class II HLA loci were covered by the typing at four-digit resolution. The number of donors typed differed by locus, with about 629-630 for A, B, C, DRB1 and DQB1, roughly 520 for DQA1, 606 for DPA1, and approximately 470 for DPB1. Four to six DR-DQ haplotypes were handled as single units for association and clustering, since linkage in the cohort was strong. Among about 400 genotyped donors of the cohort, an average of about 220,000 unique TCR beta nucleotide sequences was sequenced per donor, of which about 18% were non-productive.

Results and caveats for the whole study, not just this receptor: A further reported finding was that TCR beta sequences accurately predicted the HLA-A and HLA-B alleles for most subjects in the first cohort. Several of the top co-occurrence clusters appeared to be linked to parvovirus B19, influenza, CMV and Epstein-Barr virus, according to a later analysis. HLA typing was unavailable for some donors at each locus, so association tests used only the typed subset. The sequencing pipeline was judged likely to have produced a cluster of highly shared sequence variants as a technical artifact. Strong co-occurrence of HLA alleles, especially DR and DQ, made assigning TCR associations to individual alleles difficult. Compared with equally common non-associated chains, HLA-associated TCR beta chains in a later analysis were more clonally expanded and had lower generation probabilities. Only TCR beta chains were sequenced in this cohort, and the absence of alpha or paired-chain data limited detectable features. Most TCR sequences were seen in very few donors, while some public TCRs were found in many individuals. The earlier analysis of a few hundred of the donors excluded 15 to 20 rarely observed V segments, including chromosome 9 orphons, because counts were too low. According to the authors, the approach could potentially be generalized to other disease states and immunological phenotypes. Linkage disequilibrium might explain the correlated functional status among segregating V segments, but an unknown experimental factor could not be excluded. In vitro tests confirmed that a few of the cytomegalovirus-associated TCR beta chains recognize cytomegalovirus antigens. According to a later genetic analysis, donors in an Asian-associated ancestry cluster had fewer N-insertions in productive TCRs than the roughly 670-donor mean. Sequencing depth was assumed to be roughly uniform across donors in the presence/absence analyses, though that assumption may not hold. An earlier analysis of around 600 of the donors showed that most TCR beta V segments appeared in productive rearrangements either about 87% or about 30% of the time, which broadly matched IMGT annotations. For the cohort, immune exposure information was limited to CMV serostatus. The study listed 150 to 200 TCR beta chains as associated with cytomegalovirus. The classifier was reported to diagnose cytomegalovirus status with high specificity and sensitivity in both the original cohort and the validation cohort. In a later analysis, 15,000 to 20,000 TCR beta sequences were associated with specific HLA alleles at a false discovery rate of 0.05. According to a later analysis, most CMV-associated TCR beta chains appeared to be HLA-restricted, and the HLA associations seemed to be driven largely by CMV exposure. In a later analysis, TCR association rates were found to vary across HLA loci, with the most associated TCRs seen for DRB1 alleles and the fewest for HLA-C alleles. In a later genetic analysis, a missense DCLRE1C variant was associated with V-gene and J-gene trimming of TCR beta chains, and the association was replicated in an independent cohort.

The TCR was taken from a female donor in good health and CMV-seropositive. The specimen sequenced was PBMCs.

In nucleotide form, the sequence is TGCAGCGTCGGGGTGGCTATGAACACTGAAGCTTTCTTT. It specifies CSVGVAMNTEAFF. The sequence links TRBV29-1 to TRBJ1-1, with the D gene too uncertain to name. The germline V gene yields SQVTM for CDR1 and ANQGSEA for CDR2. Reading from cysteine to phenylalanine, the CDR3 counts 13 amino acids. Only the CDR3 region is kept as DNA, spanning 39 bases read in frame from base 1. V lost 6 bases and J lost 0 bases; the stretch between them is 11 bases long.